This T cell receptor beta chain is drawn from a study of OX40 agonist ivuxolimab in advanced cancers. As for the study in general: As their treatment, patients were administered ivuxolimab, an agonistic anti-OX40 (CD134) antibody. Of mixed ages from roughly 23 to 80 and averaging about 56 years, the group was around 78% male.

TCRdb's table, derived via immunoSEQ multiplex PCR, lists solely in-frame clones and lacks some. The sample contains around 56,000 clones, roughly 89% of which appear only once. Comment on this clone: One junction end does not reproduce the germline sequence, and a read error may be involved.

The CDR3 has 16 amino acids. Per germline, CDR1 SEHNR and CDR2 FQNEAQ (reference sequence). This TCR was sampled from an adult with an advanced solid tumor such as melanoma, head and neck, liver or kidney cancer. This chain joins TRBV7-9 and TRBJ1-2; D is possibly TRBD1 (6 bases). The specimen was CD4+ or CD8+ T cells sorted from blood, collected in a trial of the OX40 agonist ivuxolimab. The CDR3 nucleotides are TGTGCCACCAGCATATCCGGTCAGGACAGCTCCTATGGCTACACCTTC. Encoded protein: CATSISGQDSSYGYTF.